This entry features one T cell receptor (beta chain) sequence. This clonotype was counted many times. Its target antigen remains unknown. Base qualities are missing; no much larger clone stands one base away. Ophthalmopathy patients had moderately to severely active disease, Clinical Activity Score of at least 3, NOSPECS grade of at least 4, and duration under 3 months. Exclusion was applied to patients with uncontrolled infections, other autoimmune diseases, pregnancy or lactation. Diagnoses were established on the basis of clinical symptoms, serum thyroxine and TRAb, thyroid ultrasound, and orbital computed tomography. Ficoll-Paque density gradient centrifugation was used to isolate PBMCs from about 9 ml of fresh peripheral blood. Total RNA was extracted using Trizol reagent, and RNA quality was assessed on an Agilent 2100 Bioanalyzer. Amplification of TCR beta CDR3 regions was carried out from RNA transcripts. The first round of RT-PCR for the TCR CDR3 was performed with the HTBI primer set and the Qiagen OneStep RT-PCR kit. Libraries were constructed in a second round of multiplex PCR, after which size selection and purification were carried out. The libraries were sequenced on an Illumina HiSeq2000 using paired-end 100 bp reads. In the original analysis: SOAPnuke was used to process the raw data, throwing out any read that contained adapters or uncalled bases, had a mean Phred below 15, or lacked an exact constant-primer or identifier match. COPE v1.2.5 was used to merge the high-quality paired reads, and each unique nucleotide sequence was defined as a clonotype. MiTCR v1.1 was used to align the clonotypes against IMGT TRBV, TRBD and TRBJ reference segments. Only V-J combinations with frequency above 0.0001, covering 99% to 99.2% of repertoires, were analysed. The TCS score was defined as the ratio of F50 (clonal expansion) to E x V (chaos), calculated using BLOSUM62-based TCRdist between CDR3 peptides within each V-J. Welch's t-statistics and random forest reduced around 550 V-J features to roughly 13, which were used in a naive Bayes classifier (R e1071). In TCRdb, the public reads were trimmed at Q25 with fastp and aligned with MiXCR, with productive beta chains retained. Rows with one shared CDR3 protein collapse into an entry with the most common genes and DNA. The V and J calls come from TCRdb's annotation, not from the publication. Here the sample has about 500,000 distinct CDR3 sequences; about 15% occur a single time. 25% to 35% of the sample comes from the top ten.

The CDR3 holds 16 amino acids from the cysteine to the phenylalanine. CDR3 DNA only is kept here, 48 bases in frame from base 1. V was cut back by 4 bases and J by 1 base, leaving a gap of 16 bases between them. The germline V gene encodes CDR1 SEHNR and CDR2 FQNEAQ (reference sequence). The data belong to a study of T cells in Graves' hyperthyroidism and ophthalmopathy (dated by TCRdb to 2018 to 2020). Turning to the overall study: Peripheral blood samples were taken at initial diagnosis, before any treatment was given. A discovery cohort of roughly 100 patients, 43 with Graves' ophthalmopathy and 57 with stable Graves' hyperthyroidism, was used to find distinguishing TCR V-J signatures. Prospective prediction of ophthalmopathy was tested in an independent validation cohort consisting of fewer than 20 hyperthyroidism patients and around 16 patients who later progressed to ophthalmopathy. The roughly 100 discovery patients were randomly divided into training and test sets at a 7:3 ratio. In six Graves' hyperthyroidism patients, the study also compared T-cell repertoires from thyroid tissue with T-cell repertoires from blood. After blood sampling, hyperthyroidism patients were treated with methimazole at a starting dose of 30 mg daily, and ophthalmopathy patients were treated with high-dose intravenous methylprednisolone. The paper describes TCR Vbeta CDR3 sequencing of fewer than 150 peripheral blood samples, made up of some 40 ophthalmopathy patients, approximately 76 hyperthyroidism patients and 17 progressor patients.

Points the paper makes about the study in general: Sample size was not statistically predetermined, and blinding of investigators to group allocation was not performed. In validation, the model predicted progression to ophthalmopathy a median of about 5.9 months before onset, with roughly 71% sensitivity and 72.22% specificity. In cross-validation, a model built on a 13 V-J signature told ophthalmopathy apart from stable hyperthyroidism with roughly 87% sensitivity and approximately 81% specificity, and in testing the same model reached 80%/75%. Most expanded thyroid clonotypes (frequency above 0.001) were also detected in blood, suggesting blood repertoires may reflect thyroid immune responses.

The chain is encoded by TRBV7-9 joined to TRBJ1-1, with a tentative D gene TRBD1 over 6 matching bases. The receptor comes from a woman aged 25 to 39 with Graves' ophthalmopathy. Material: blood. This receptor carries the CDR3 CASSSSRDNSNTEAFF. The DNA sequence reads TGTGCCAGCAGCTCAAGCCGGGACAACTCGAACACTGAAGCTTTCTTT.